A selection of T cell receptor beta chains follows, all from one sample in a study of T cells in Graves' hyperthyroidism and ophthalmopathy. In TCRdb, the multiplex PCR reads were re-called with MiXCR into one record per CDR3 protein. The repertoire holds 500,000 to 550,000 distinct CDR3 sequences, with roughly 20% as singletons. Sequenced input: blood. The receptors originated from a man between 18 and 29 years old with Graves' hyperthyroidism. CDR3s include the opening cysteine and the closing phenylalanine or tryptophan. A row's size may be missing; if present it is once, few, many or a size class.

CDR3 protein	V gene	J gene	clone size
CASSPWGYSGNTIYF	TRBV28	TRBJ1-3	many
CASSPTPGHAQETQYF	TRBV11-2	TRBJ2-5	few
CASSLGTAVAYNSPLHF	TRBV12-3/TRBV12-4	TRBJ1-6	.
CASRNRDRAGNTMYF	TRBV28	TRBJ1-3	few
CSEDYGYTF	TRBV29-1	TRBJ1-2	.
CASSPTDYGYTF	TRBV2	TRBJ1-2	many
CASSEVQIGGYDQYF	TRBV6-1	TRBJ2-7	.
CASSLGSWEQYF	TRBV5-1	TRBJ2-7	few
CASSLGGGANTEAFF	TRBV27	TRBJ1-1	many
CASSLASLYEQYF	TRBV5-1	TRBJ2-7	many
CATSARGQAGYEQYF	TRBV15	TRBJ2-7	.
CASNPWRGLSLAAPYQETQYF	TRBV2	TRBJ2-5	many
CASSYSMGGQPQHF	TRBV6-5	TRBJ1-5	many
CASWNLGATTYEQYF	TRBV5-6	TRBJ2-7	.
CASSEAVGREGLQETQYF	TRBV6-1	TRBJ2-5	many
CASSLLLGPFYEQYF	TRBV27	TRBJ2-7	many
CAITDGGGSSYEQYF	TRBV10-3	TRBJ2-7	many